Following are 12 T cell receptor beta chains from one sample sequenced in a study of blood T cell repertoires in COVID-19. Measured with immunoSEQ multiplex PCR; TCRdb has only the in-frame clones, and not every one. The data show 200,000 to 300,000 clones, with about 87% seen just once and about 5% held by the top ten. Input material: peripheral blood. The origin of the receptors is an older woman with COVID-19, enrolled during active disease.

The chain recombines TRBV28 with TRBJ1-6; 7 bases are a match to TRBD1. Germline CDR1 and CDR2: MDHEN and SYDVKM. CDR3 length equals 16 residues. The ends lost 8 bases at V and 2 bases at J; junction bases unmatched: 9. CDR3 bases: TGTGCCAGCCGACACAGGGGCCTCGCCTATAATTCACCCCTCCACTTT. Translating it yields CASRHRGLAYNSPLHF.

The genes are TRBV4-1 and TRBJ2-5; D perhaps matches TRBD2 (6 bases). V shed 1 base and J shed 2 bases, with 14 bases lying between them. CDR3 length: 16 residues. From germline, CDR1 is MGHRA and CDR2 YSYEKL. Written as DNA, the CDR3 is TGCGCCAGCAGCCAAGGTTGGGGAGGACAACAAGAGACCCAGTACTTC. Translated, it gives CASSQGWGGQQETQYF.

The chain uses TRBV20-1 and TRBJ1-4; the D gene is possibly TRBD1 (5 bases). Germline V gene lookup returns CDR1 DFQATT and CDR2 SNEGSKA (reference sequence). The CDR3 is 18 residues long. The V and J ends lost 3 bases and 7 bases respectively, with 27 bases between them. CDR3 sequence: CSASSPGGRGPGSEKLFF. The CDR3 DNA is TGCAGTGCTAGTTCCCCCGGGGGAAGAGGCCCGGGGAGTGAAAAACTGTTTTTT.

This clone occurred once. CDR3 loop: CASSLYRGSNQPQHF. The CDR3, as DNA: TGTGCCAGCAGCTTATACAGGGGTAGCAATCAGCCCCAGCATTTT. This chain joins TRBV7-8 and TRBJ1-5, with 7 bases fitting TRBD1. This CDR3 spans 15 amino acids. The germline CDR1 and CDR2 sequences are SGHVS and FQNEAQ. With V trimmed by 2 bases and J by 0 bases, 1 base remained unmatched.

This sequence joins TRBV7-9 and TRBJ2-1; 13 bases line up with TRBD2. V trimming: 4 bases; J trimming: 6 bases; junction bases outside the gene matches: 9. The CDR3 runs to 17 residues. The germline V gene encodes CDR1 SEHNR and CDR2 FQNEAQ (reference sequence). The CDR3 reads CASSSATSGRSGNEQFF. The CDR3 DNA reads as TGTGCCAGCAGCTCCGCGACTAGCGGGAGGTCAGGCAATGAGCAGTTCTTC.

There are a few counts of this clone. This chain connects TRBV5-1 to TRBJ1-1; D call uncertain. CDR3 length: 15 amino acids. V was clipped by 0 bases and J by 4 bases, with 13 bases between them. Germline V gives CDR1 SGHRS, CDR2 YFSETQ. In nucleotides, the CDR3 is TGCGCCAGCAGCTTGGGGGAGATAGGGAGCACTGAAGCTTTCTTT. Protein: CASSLGEIGSTEAFF.

The J gene is TRBJ2-1, the V gene TRBV5-1; tentatively, D is TRBD2 (5 bases). The CDR3 covers 17 residues. The germline V gene encodes CDR1 SGHRS and CDR2 YFSETQ. Trimming shortened V by 0 bases and J by 0 bases, and 13 bases separated the two germline ends. CDR3 loop: CASSLEGSDSSYNEQFF. The CDR3 region has the DNA TGCGCCAGCAGCTTGGAGGGTAGCGATAGCTCCTACAATGAGCAGTTCTTC.

V and J are TRBV15 and TRBJ2-2, with TRBD1 as a possible D gene (6 bases). Trimming pared 1 base from V and 4 bases from J, leaving 10 bases between. In germline, CDR1 is LNHNV, CDR2 YYDKDF (reference sequence). The CDR3 sequence is 15 residues long. Written as DNA, the CDR3 is TGTGCCACCAGCAGAGGGCAGGGGCTCACCGGGGAGCTGTTTTTT. It specifies CATSRGQGLTGELFF.

The chain links TRBV28 to TRBJ2-4; 8 bases line up with TRBD1. Trimming cost V 6 bases and J 12 bases; bases outside gene matches: 19. Germline CDR1 is MDHEN and CDR2 is SYDVKM. The CDR3 contains 16 residues. The CDR3 protein is CASRPPGQGFRGDQYF. The CDR3 bases are TGTGCCAGCAGACCTCCCGGACAGGGTTTTAGGGGGGATCAGTACTTC. The variable domain in full, with the rest retrieved from reference TRBV28 and TRBJ2-4, is DVKVTQSSRYLVKRTGEKVFLECVQDMDHENMFWYRQDPGLGLRLIYFSYDVKMKEKGDIPEGYSVSREKKERFSLILESASTNQTSMYLCASRPPGQGFRGDQYFGAGTRLSVL.

This clone was seen a handful of times. This chain connects TRBV18 to TRBJ2-1; 13 bases line up with TRBD2. Germline loops: CDR1 KGHSH, CDR2 LQKENI. The CDR3 totals 23 residues. The V segment lost 2 bases and the J segment 0 bases; nucleotides outside the gene matches: 19. CDR3 sequence (DNA): TGTGCCAGCTCACCAAGTCTCAGGGGGCCCGGGACTAGCGGGATCAGCTCCTACAATGAGCAGTTCTTC. This translates into CASSPSLRGPGTSGISSYNEQFF. The full variable domain, completed using reference TRBV18 and TRBJ2-1, is NAGVMQNPRHLVRRRGQEARLRCSPMKGHSHVYWYRQLPEEGLKFMVYLQKENIIDESGMPKERFSAEFPKEGPSILRIQQVVRGDSAAYFCASSPSLRGPGTSGISSYNEQFFGPGTRLTVL.

The gene calls are TRBV18 and TRBJ1-3, with D possibly TRBD1 on 6 matching bases. The V end was cut by 6 bases, the J end by 0 bases, with 15 bases between. The CDR3 is 16 residues long. Germline CDR1 KGHSH, CDR2 LQKENI. Here the CDR3 DNA reads TGTGCCAGCTCCGACGGACAGCGCCACTCTGGAAACACCATATATTTT. It codes for CASSDGQRHSGNTIYF.

This chain joins TRBV12-5 and TRBJ2-3, with 15 bases identical to TRBD2. CDR3 length: 16 residues. The junction had 3 bases not matched to a gene; V was cut back by 1 base and J by 7 bases. From germline, CDR1 is LGHNT and CDR2 FRNRAP. The CDR3 DNA sequence: TGTGCTAGTGGTTTGGGGACTAGCGGGAGGGCCCATACGCAGTATTTT. Translating gives CASGLGTSGRAHTQYF.